This T cell receptor beta chain stems from a study of blood T cells in healthy people across ages. Isolating PBMCs gave at least 7 million of these cells per sample. Study results and limitations: Older age went with lower TCR beta diversity per million T cells, in a roughly linear way. There was a strong correlation between TCR beta diversity and naive T cell percentage. It was not known whether donors were CMV positive (a possible confounder of expanded clonotype changes).

The V gene end was trimmed by 0 bases and the J gene end by 8 bases; junction bases not matched to a gene: 12. The CDR3 consists of 17 residues. Germline CDR1 LGHNA, CDR2 YSLEER. Together with a sample-barcoded 5' primer, a J-beta primer mix was included in a second PCR lasting about 6 to 11 cycles. TCRdb recomputed calls from the 5' RACE reads with MiXCR, one row per CDR3 protein. The table has roughly 1,700,000 distinct CDR3 sequences, 25% to 30% seen once. As for this clonotype: Antigen: not known.

The rearrangement links TRBV4-3 to TRBJ2-1; 8 nucleotides match TRBD2. Input material: blood. This receptor was taken from a woman aged 25-40 years in good health. CDR3 amino acids: CASSQDSRTSPFDEQFF. The CDR3 DNA is TGCGCCAGCAGCCAAGATTCCCGGACTAGCCCTTTCGATGAGCAGTTCTTC.